What follows describes a single T cell receptor (beta chain). This CDR3 is 14 amino acids long. Trimming cost V 0 bases and J 10 bases; bases outside gene matches: 6. Germline loops: CDR1 MNHEY, CDR2 SVGAGI. The assay was immunoSEQ multiplex PCR, and TCRdb's table has in-frame clones only and misses some. The table records under 85,000 clones, over 85% of them present only once. The sample is drawn from a study of control samples from healthy donors and cancer patients. Specimen: PBMCs. The rearrangement joins TRBV6-5 to TRBJ2-1, with 7 nucleotides matching TRBD2. The clonotype was recovered from a man in his 60s with colorectal cancer. The CDR3 DNA reads as TGTGCCAGCAGTTACTCTGCCGCGGGACTAGAGCAGTTCTTC. Translated, it gives CASSYSAAGLEQFF.